The 10 T cell receptor beta chains in this list originate from one sample, sequenced in a study of blood T cell repertoires in COVID-19 (dated by TCRdb to 2018 to 2021). Receptors were amplified or captured by the immunoSEQ multiplex PCR assay. TCRdb retrieved this table from immuneACCESS and kept in-frame rearrangements only. Not all clones are present; in checked studies, unresolved V genes account for under half, and no reason is known for the remainder. For this sample there are some 74,000 clones; 65% to 90% appear just once. Less than 45% of the sample is taken by the ten largest. Sequencing input: peripheral blood. The origin of the receptors is a man older than 75 with acute or convalescent COVID-19.

The chain couples TRBV14 to TRBJ2-1, with 11 bases identical to TRBD2. With 4 bases clipped from V and 4 bases from J, the junction kept 3 bases outside the gene matches. Germline loops: CDR1 SGHDN, CDR2 FVKESK. The CDR3 has 15 residues. As DNA, the CDR3 is TGTGCCAGCAGCCCGCTAGCGGGAGGTTACAATGAGCAGTTCTTC. This codes for CASSPLAGGYNEQFF.

The V call is TRBV5-1, the J call TRBJ2-3, with TRBD2 matching over 10 bases. There are 15 residues in the CDR3. Per the germline V gene, CDR1 is SGHRS and CDR2 is YFSETQ. Trimming cost V 5 bases and J 2 bases; bases outside gene matches: 5. This CDR3 is CASSYSGGFTDTQYF. In nucleotides, the CDR3 is TGCGCCAGCAGTTATAGCGGGGGGTTCACAGATACGCAGTATTTT.

V is TRBV2 and J is TRBJ2-7; TRBD2 matches 7 bases. The CDR3 loop spans 15 amino acids. With V trimmed by 7 bases and J by 5 bases, 14 bases remained unmatched. Germline V gene lookup returns CDR1 SNHLY and CDR2 FYNNEI. The CDR3 spells CASTSEGRGSNEQYF. As DNA, the CDR3 is TGTGCCAGCACTTCCGAGGGGAGGGGATCAAACGAGCAGTACTTC.

The V gene is TRBV5-5, the J gene TRBJ2-7; TRBD1 aligns across 12 bases. J lost 2 bases, V lost 4 bases, and 10 bases had no gene match. This CDR3 comprises 17 residues. Germline assignment: CDR1 SGHKS and CDR2 YYEKEE (reference sequence). CDR3 amino acids: CASSPGTGGAKPYEQYF. The CDR3 DNA reads as TGTGCCAGCAGCCCAGGGACAGGGGGCGCGAAACCCTACGAGCAGTACTTC. Filled out from reference TRBV5-5 and TRBJ2-7, the complete variable domain reads DAGVTQSPTHLIKTRGQQVTLRCSPISGHKSVSWYQQVLGQGPQFIFQYYEKEERGRGNFPDRFSARQFPNYSSELNVNALLLGDSALYLCASSPGTGGAKPYEQYFGPGTRLTVT.

The table lists this clone with a few counts. V gene TRBV19 combines with J gene TRBJ2-1, with 13 nucleotides matching TRBD2. V shed 6 bases and J 4 bases; nucleotides not matched to a gene: 3. CDR3 size: 15 residues. Germline loops: CDR1 LNHDA, CDR2 SQIVND (reference sequence). The DNA of the CDR3 is TGTGCCAGTAGCCCGACTAGCGGGGGGTACAATGAGCAGTTCTTC. Residues: CASSPTSGGYNEQFF.

The V and J genes are TRBV18 and TRBJ1-1; 8 nucleotides agree with TRBD1. Germline CDR1 reads KGHSH; CDR2 reads LQKENI. This CDR3 is built from 13 residues. After removal of 6 bases from V and 6 bases from J, the junction contained 6 bases not matched to a gene. The CDR3 reads CASSLDREPEAFF. The CDR3 DNA reads TGTGCCAGCTCTCTGGACAGGGAACCTGAAGCTTTCTTT.

The chain joins TRBV5-1 to TRBJ2-2; 8 bases agree with TRBD1. Germline-derived CDR1 and CDR2 are SGHRS and YFSETQ. CDR3 length equals 15 residues. V trimming: 3 bases; J trimming: 4 bases; junction bases outside the gene matches: 5. The CDR3 DNA follows: TGCGCCAGCAGCTCGGGACAGGAGATCACCGGGGAGCTGTTTTTT. Amino acids: CASSSGQEITGELFF.

The chain combines TRBV7-9 with TRBJ1-4; 11 bases are shared with TRBD1. With 5 bases clipped from V and 11 bases from J, the junction kept 4 bases outside the gene matches. Germline-derived CDR1 and CDR2 are SEHNR and FQNEAQ (reference sequence). The CDR3 consists of 13 residues. As DNA, the CDR3 is TGTGCCAGCAGCGGACAGGGGGCGCGGAAACTGTTTTTT. It yields the protein CASSGQGARKLFF.

This clone was counted a few times. The CDR3 bases are TGTGCCTGGAGCCGGACAGACCTTTCCTCTGGAAACACCATATATTTT. Amino acids: CAWSRTDLSSGNTIYF. The V and J genes are TRBV30 and TRBJ1-3; perhaps TRBD1 as D (6 bases). Trimming removed 3 bases from V and 0 bases from J, with 15 bases in between. Germline values: CDR1 GTSNPN, CDR2 SVGIG (reference sequence). CDR3 size: 16 residues.

V and J are TRBV4-1 and TRBJ2-3, with TRBD1 as a possible D gene (5 bases). Between the trimmed V and J ends, which lost 1 base and 0 bases, there was a span of 20 bases. The length of the CDR3 is 19 residues. The germline V gene has CDR1 MGHRA and CDR2 YSYEKL. The CDR3, as DNA: TGCGCCAGCAGCCAAGTAAGGTCAGGCTCAAGGGGAAGCACAGATACGCAGTATTTT. Translating it yields CASSQVRSGSRGSTDTQYF.